A single sample gave rise to the 27 T cell receptor beta chains below, sequenced in a study of beta chain features in type 1 diabetes (dated 2018 in TCRdb). The study at large found these results: In all four CD4+ subsets, TCRB CDR3 length was moderately but significantly shorter in type 1 diabetes patients.

These TCRs are of unknown antigen specificity. The library was produced with the immunoSEQ multiplex PCR assay. The entire amount of isolated RNA was reverse transcribed using the High Capacity cDNA Reverse Transcription Kit, so the sequenced TCRB transcripts were expressed ones. TCRdb carries this immuneACCESS record with in-frame sequences only. Its versions omit some clonotypes, under half of them owing to an unresolved V gene in the studies checked, with the rest unexplained. The sample table contains some 640,000 clones; only one count was recorded for around an eighth of them. The ten largest account for roughly 0.04% of the sample. The material sequenced was naive CD4+ T cells from blood. Reading the label with the study, this specimen's cell subset or site is: true naive CD4+ T cells. The receptor set was obtained from a man in his late teens or twenties with type 1 diabetes.

Comment on this clone: Other DNA sequences from this sample encode an identical CDR3 as well. The chain recombines TRBV11-2 with TRBJ1-2, with D maybe TRBD1 (5 bases). Looked up from germline, CDR1 is SGHAT and CDR2 is FQNNGV. Between the trimmed V and J ends, which lost 6 bases and 3 bases, there was a span of 8 bases. The CDR3 is 12 amino acids. CDR3 residues: CASSQGDYGYTF. The CDR3 DNA sequence: TGTGCCAGCAGTCAGGGAGACTATGGCTACACCTTC.

V gene TRBV18 combines with J gene TRBJ1-6, with no clear D. The CDR3 runs to 14 residues. V lost 4 bases to trimming and J lost 5 bases, with 9 bases between them. Germline lookup yields CDR1 KGHSH and CDR2 LQKENI. The CDR3 nucleotides are TGTGCCAGCTCACTGGCCCAGAATAATTCACCCCTCCACTTT. It is translated as CASSLAQNNSPLHF. The full variable domain, in which reference TRBV18 and TRBJ1-6 provide the parts outside the CDR3, is NAGVMQNPRHLVRRRGQEARLRCSPMKGHSHVYWYRQLPEEGLKFMVYLQKENIIDESGMPKERFSAEFPKEGPSILRIQQVVRGDSAAYFCASSLAQNNSPLHFGNGTRLTVT.

J is TRBJ2-6 and V is TRBV2, with TRBD1 matching over 8 bases. This CDR3 contains 15 residues. The V segment lost 6 bases and the J segment 2 bases; nucleotides outside the gene matches: 3. CDR1 is SNHLY, CDR2 FYNNEI, per germline. CDR3 bases: TGTGCCAGCAGCCGCAGGGGGCCTGGGGCCAACGTCCTGACTTTC. Its protein product is CASSRRGPGANVLTF. The entire variable domain, with the rest obtained from reference TRBV2 and TRBJ2-6, is as follows: EPEVTQTPSHQVTQMGQEVILRCVPISNHLYFYWYRQILGQKVEFLVSFYNNEISEKSEIFDDQFSVERPDGSNFTLKIRSTKLEDSAMYFCASSRRGPGANVLTFGAGSRLTVL.

The table lists this clone with a few counts. The chain has TRBV21-1 and TRBJ1-1. TRBV21-1 is described as a pseudogene. The CDR3 consists of 17 residues. The CDR3: CASSPSGQGKMNTEAFF. CDR3 DNA sequence: TGTGCCAGCAGCCCTTCGGGGCAGGGAAAAATGAACACTGAAGCTTTCTTT.

This chain connects TRBV6-1 to TRBJ1-2; no clear D. With 3 bases removed from V and 1 base from J, the gap between germline ends came to 9 bases. CDR3 length: 14 amino acids. Per germline, CDR1 MNHNS and CDR2 SASEGT. The CDR3 sequence: CASSDWADNYGYTF. In DNA, the CDR3 is TGTGCCAGCAGTGATTGGGCAGATAACTATGGCTACACCTTC.

This sequence joins TRBV30 and TRBJ1-5; the D is unclear. Germline values: CDR1 GTSNPN, CDR2 SVGIG (reference sequence). V lost 1 base and J 7 bases, leaving 14 bases between the germline ends. The CDR3 contains 14 residues. The CDR3 sequence is CAWSALDPGQPQHF. The CDR3 region has the DNA TGTGCCTGGAGTGCCCTAGACCCGGGACAGCCCCAGCATTTT.

This clone showed up just a few times. The chain joins TRBV30 to TRBJ1-1, with D perhaps matching TRBD1 (6 bases). V dropped 4 bases and J dropped 1 base, with 19 bases sitting between them. This CDR3 has 16 residues. From germline, CDR1 is GTSNPN and CDR2 SVGIG (reference sequence). The chain's CDR3 is CAWTPGTQMENTEAFF. In DNA form, the CDR3 reads TGTGCCTGGACCCCCGGGACACAGATGGAGAACACTGAAGCTTTCTTT.

The gene calls are TRBV28 and TRBJ2-1; no reliable D call. V lost 3 bases to trimming and J lost 9 bases, with 12 bases between them. Germline CDR1 is MDHEN and CDR2 is SYDVKM. The CDR3 is 13 residues long. CDR3 region: CASSLVGAGEQFF. CDR3 bases: TGTGCCAGCAGTTTGGTCGGCGCAGGTGAGCAGTTCTTC. The variable domain in full, completed from reference TRBV28 and TRBJ2-1, reads DVKVTQSSRYLVKRTGEKVFLECVQDMDHENMFWYRQDPGLGLRLIYFSYDVKMKEKGDIPEGYSVSREKKERFSLILESASTNQTSMYLCASSLVGAGEQFFGPGTRLTVL.

This clone was seen more than once but under ten times. V is TRBV7-2 and J is TRBJ2-7; D gene unclear. Deletions cut 1 base from V and 3 bases from J, with 7 bases between. Looked up from germline, CDR1 is SGHTA and CDR2 is FQGNSA. This CDR3 region has 13 residues. This CDR3 reads CASSLGEFYEQYF. DNA for the CDR3: TGTGCCAGCAGCTTAGGAGAGTTCTACGAGCAGTACTTC.

The chain links TRBV14 to TRBJ2-1, with a possible D match to TRBD1 (5 bases). V lost 0 bases and J 0 bases, leaving 15 bases between the germline ends. The germline V gene has CDR1 SGHDN and CDR2 FVKESK. CDR3 length: 18 residues. The CDR3 here is CASSQDKGRPSSYNEQFF. DNA for the CDR3: TGTGCCAGCAGCCAAGATAAGGGGCGGCCCAGCTCCTACAATGAGCAGTTCTTC.

V and J are TRBV6-6 and TRBJ2-5; D is ambiguous. The CDR3 covers 11 residues. With 2 bases removed from V and 5 bases from J, the gap between germline ends came to 3 bases. Looked up from germline, CDR1 is MNHNY and CDR2 is SVGAGI (reference sequence). The CDR3 spells CASSYVETQYF. The DNA for the CDR3 is TGTGCCAGCAGTTACGTGGAGACCCAGTACTTC.

Only a few counts were recorded for this clone. The V call is TRBV7-2, the J call TRBJ1-1; D not resolved. The germline V gene encodes CDR1 SGHTA and CDR2 FQGNSA. There are 12 residues in the CDR3. V was shortened by 1 base and J by 7 bases, with 7 bases between the two germline ends. The CDR3 nucleotides read TGTGCCAGCAGCTTAGACGAGGTTGAAGCTTTCTTT. Its translation: CASSLDEVEAFF.

This clone was counted only a few times. CDR3 protein: CASSNGHVTLAKNIQYF. The CDR3 bases are TGCGCCAGCAGTAATGGACACGTTACTTTAGCCAAAAACATTCAGTACTTC. The rearrangement joins TRBV5-1 to TRBJ2-4; maybe TRBD1 (5 bases). This CDR3 region has 17 residues. The V gene's germline CDR1 is SGHRS and CDR2 YFSETQ. With 5 bases removed from V and 0 bases from J, the gap between germline ends came to 18 bases. Full variable domain (remainder filled in from reference TRBV5-1 and TRBJ2-4): KAGVTQTPRYLIKTRGQQVTLSCSPISGHRSVSWYQQTPGQGLQFLFEYFSETQRNKGNFPGRFSGRQFSNSRSEMNVSTLELGDSALYLCASSNGHVTLAKNIQYFGAGTRLSVL.

This chain joins TRBV27 and TRBJ2-3; possible D gene TRBD2, 6 bases. Germline CDR1 reads MNHEY; CDR2 reads SMNVEV (reference sequence). V dropped 3 bases and J dropped 4 bases, with 14 bases sitting between them. The CDR3 loop spans 15 amino acids. Here the CDR3 reads CASSFRDFYSDTQYF. The CDR3, as DNA: TGTGCCAGCAGTTTTCGGGACTTCTACTCAGATACGCAGTATTTT.

CDR3 amino acids: CASSPPAGSNQPQHF. CDR3 bases: TGTGCCAGCTCACCACCAGCGGGGAGTAATCAGCCCCAGCATTTT. This chain joins TRBV18 and TRBJ1-5; D remains ambiguous. V was pared by 0 bases and J by 4 bases, with 10 bases between. The germline CDR1 and CDR2 sequences are KGHSH and LQKENI. CDR3 size: 15 residues. Variable domain in full (rest from reference TRBV18 and TRBJ1-5): NAGVMQNPRHLVRRRGQEARLRCSPMKGHSHVYWYRQLPEEGLKFMVYLQKENIIDESGMPKERFSAEFPKEGPSILRIQQVVRGDSAAYFCASSPPAGSNQPQHFGDGTRLSIL.

This chain uses TRBV14 with TRBJ2-5; no clear D gene. This CDR3 has 14 amino acids. Trimming left V 4 bases short and J 2 bases short, with 11 bases between. In germline, CDR1 is SGHDN, CDR2 FVKESK. CDR3 bases: TGTGCCAGCAGCCCTCTACAGATTCAAGAGACCCAGTACTTC. This sequence encodes CASSPLQIQETQYF.

This clone has more than one count but fewer than ten. The rearrangement links TRBV25-1 to TRBJ1-2; tentative D call: TRBD1 (6 bases). Germline CDR1 is MGHDK and CDR2 is SYGVNS. This CDR3 has 13 amino acids. V was clipped by 4 bases and J by 4 bases, with 10 bases between them. The CDR3 reads CASSVDRSYGYTF. The CDR3 DNA reads as TGTGCCAGCAGTGTGGACAGAAGCTATGGCTACACCTTC.

This clone was seen at least ten times. The V and J genes are TRBV21-1 and TRBJ2-5; TRBD2 is the table's D call, not checked against the DNA. TRBV21-1 is marked as a pseudogene. The CDR3 extends over 9 amino acids. The CDR3 nucleotides read TGTGCCACCTTAGAGACCCAGTACTTC. This encodes CATLETQYF.

The rearrangement links TRBV2 to TRBJ1-1; D ambiguous. The CDR3 covers 13 residues. Looked up from germline, CDR1 is SNHLY and CDR2 is FYNNEI. Deletions cut 6 bases from V and 0 bases from J, with 8 bases between. The CDR3 reads CASREMLNTEAFF. The CDR3, as DNA: TGTGCCAGCAGGGAGATGTTGAACACTGAAGCTTTCTTT.

The V gene is TRBV10-3, the J gene TRBJ2-7; D tentatively fits TRBD1 or TRBD2 (6 bases each). Looked up from germline, CDR1 is ENHRY and CDR2 is SYGVKD. Deletions cut 0 bases from V and 2 bases from J, with 17 bases between. The CDR3 length is 17 residues. The CDR3 region is CAISESGGGLLTYEQYF. The CDR3 nucleotides read TGTGCCATCAGTGAGTCCGGGGGCGGGCTCCTTACCTACGAGCAGTACTTC.

This clone was seen a few times. V usage is TRBV28 and J usage is TRBJ2-2; weak D call: TRBD2 (5 bases). This CDR3 is built from 14 residues. The V end lost 3 bases, the J end lost 1 base, and 6 bases lay between the germline ends. CDR1 is MDHEN, CDR2 SYDVKM, per germline. CDR3 bases: TGTGCCAGCAGTTTCCGGGGGAACACCGGGGAGCTGTTTTTT. It encodes CASSFRGNTGELFF.

This clone has more than one count but fewer than ten. The chain recombines TRBV18 with TRBJ2-5; the D gene is possibly TRBD1 (5 bases). V shed 8 bases and J shed 5 bases, with 15 bases lying between them. Germline CDR1 is KGHSH and CDR2 is LQKENI. There are 13 residues in the CDR3. CDR3 protein: CASALRQPETQYF. The CDR3 DNA reads TGTGCCAGCGCCCTAAGACAGCCCGAGACCCAGTACTTC.

This chain uses TRBV5-1 with TRBJ1-5; 7 bases are shared with TRBD1. Germline lookup yields CDR1 SGHRS and CDR2 YFSETQ. This CDR3 region has 16 residues. V was pared by 2 bases and J by 2 bases, with 7 bases of the junction left unmatched. The CDR3 loop reads CASSLGNTGGNQPQHF. CDR3 nucleotide sequence: TGCGCCAGCAGCTTAGGTAATACAGGGGGCAATCAGCCCCAGCATTTT. Supplemented by reference TRBV5-1 and TRBJ1-5, the full variable domain reads KAGVTQTPRYLIKTRGQQVTLSCSPISGHRSVSWYQQTPGQGLQFLFEYFSETQRNKGNFPGRFSGRQFSNSRSEMNVSTLELGDSALYLCASSLGNTGGNQPQHFGDGTRLSIL.

This chain joins TRBV28 and TRBJ1-1; TRBD1 aligns across 8 bases. Trimming took 5 bases from V and 0 from J; bases not matched to a gene: 5. CDR3 length: 15 residues. Germline loops: CDR1 MDHEN, CDR2 SYDVKM. CDR3 DNA: TGTGCCAGCAGTCCGGGGACAGGAATGAACACTGAAGCTTTCTTT. Protein: CASSPGTGMNTEAFF.

There are a few counts of this clone. The rearrangement uses TRBV7-2 and TRBJ1-4; the D gene is possibly TRBD1 (5 bases). In germline, CDR1 is SGHTA, CDR2 FQGNSA. The CDR3 totals 15 residues. Trimming pared 5 bases from V and 0 bases from J, leaving 10 bases between. The CDR3 protein is CASSPGGATNEKLFF. The CDR3 DNA is TGTGCCAGCAGCCCCGGGGGAGCAACTAATGAAAAACTGTTTTTT.

The V and J genes are TRBV30 and TRBJ2-3, with TRBD2 matching 9 bases. The CDR3 consists of 14 residues. Germline V gene lookup returns CDR1 GTSNPN and CDR2 SVGIG (reference sequence). Unmatched junction bases numbered 6, after V lost 2 bases and J lost 6 bases. This CDR3 is CAWSWAGGPDTQYF. CDR3 DNA sequence: TGTGCCTGGAGTTGGGCGGGAGGGCCGGATACGCAGTATTTT. The variable domain in full, with the rest retrieved from reference TRBV30 and TRBJ2-3, is SQTIHQWPATLVQPVGSPLSLECTVEGTSNPNLYWYRQAAGRGLQLLFYSVGIGQISSEVPQNLSASRPQDRQFILSSKKLLLSDSGFYLCAWSWAGGPDTQYFGPGTRLTVL.

This clone was observed a few times. The gene calls are TRBV29-1 and TRBJ1-1; D is undetermined. From germline, CDR1 is SQVTM and CDR2 ANQGSEA. The V and J ends lost 7 bases and 1 base respectively, with 10 bases between them. The CDR3 has 12 residues. The CDR3 sequence is CSGRRGNTEAFF. The CDR3 DNA follows: TGCAGCGGACGACGGGGGAACACTGAAGCTTTCTTT.